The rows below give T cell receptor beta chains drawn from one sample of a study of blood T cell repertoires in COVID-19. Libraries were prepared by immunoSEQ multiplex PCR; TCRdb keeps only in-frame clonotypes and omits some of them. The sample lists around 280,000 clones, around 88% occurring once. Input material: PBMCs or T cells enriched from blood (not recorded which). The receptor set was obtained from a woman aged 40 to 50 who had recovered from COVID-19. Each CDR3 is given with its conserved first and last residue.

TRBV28	CASEGVAKNIQYF
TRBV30	CAWRGTHANTGELFF
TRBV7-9	CASSWSTASINNEKLFF
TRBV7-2	CASSTAGSSYEQYF
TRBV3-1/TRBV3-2	CASSGLPTYEQYF
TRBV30	CAWSVKGIEAFF
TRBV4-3	CASSPLGRTNTEAFF
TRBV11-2	CASSSSGFGPLHF
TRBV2	CASSPPGLANYEQYF
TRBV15	CATSRDQADEQFF
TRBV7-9	CASSLGGASTDTQYF
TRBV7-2	CASSAQQGTDGYTF
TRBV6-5	CASSRDFSGANVLTF
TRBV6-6	CASSPINHRDREFGQPQHF
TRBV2	CATRKGQTLETQYF
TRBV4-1	CASSQDVKASGEPYMIF
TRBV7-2	CASSFGQNNEKLFF
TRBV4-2	CASSQDEVGGTEAFF
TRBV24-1	CATSAAGNSYEQYF
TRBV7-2	CASSLGPSGSTGELFF
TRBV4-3	CASSQDPPRDNTGELFF
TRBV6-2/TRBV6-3	CASSTSPSGSSYNEQFF
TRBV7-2	CASSLVLGRGFSPLHF
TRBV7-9	CASSLDRGEEKLFF
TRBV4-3	CASSPLGSGGDEQFF
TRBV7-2	CASSSLAGVNNEQFF
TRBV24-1	CATSDHGTPFDEQYF
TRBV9	CASSLSGRPSYNEQFF
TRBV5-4	CASSLELAGDPDTQYF
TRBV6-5	CASSPYERDNEQFF
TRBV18	CASSLTAPSGRETQYF
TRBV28	CASSSGGRQETQYF
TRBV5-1	CASSLVAGPLGYTF
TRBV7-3	CASSLSAGGGTGELFF
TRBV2	CASSLRGVGSYNEQFF
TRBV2	CASSRTGISTDTQYF
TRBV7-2	CASSLVQGARYEQYF
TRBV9	CASSDTGARDTQYF
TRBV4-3	CASSRLRTAQETQYF
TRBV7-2	CASSHPGHSNTEAFF
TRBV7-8	CASSAGVGQNTEAFF
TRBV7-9	CASSLERLASNTQYF
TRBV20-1	CSGWRIAEAFF
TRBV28	CASSLTDNYGYTF
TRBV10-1	CASSGGAGFQETQYF
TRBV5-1	CASSSTPSGAYEQYF
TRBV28	CATSVRSQPQHF
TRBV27	CASSLSGTSGRAYEQYF